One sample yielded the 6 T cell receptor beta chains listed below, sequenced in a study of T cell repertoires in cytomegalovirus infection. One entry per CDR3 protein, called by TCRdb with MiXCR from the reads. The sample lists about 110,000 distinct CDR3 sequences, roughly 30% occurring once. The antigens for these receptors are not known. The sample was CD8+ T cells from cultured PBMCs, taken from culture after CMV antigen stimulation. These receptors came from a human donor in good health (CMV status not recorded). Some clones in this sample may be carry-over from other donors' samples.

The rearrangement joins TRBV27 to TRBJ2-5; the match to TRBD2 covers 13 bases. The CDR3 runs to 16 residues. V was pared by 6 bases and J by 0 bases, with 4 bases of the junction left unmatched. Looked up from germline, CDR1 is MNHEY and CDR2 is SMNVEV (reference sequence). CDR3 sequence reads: CASSRLAGGNQETQYF. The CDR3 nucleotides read TGTGCCAGCAGCAGACTAGCGGGGGGCAACCAAGAGACCCAGTACTTC.

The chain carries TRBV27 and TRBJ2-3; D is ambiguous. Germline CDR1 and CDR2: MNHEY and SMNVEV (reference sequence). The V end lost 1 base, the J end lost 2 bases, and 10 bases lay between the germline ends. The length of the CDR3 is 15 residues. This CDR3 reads CASSLFGLLTDTQYF. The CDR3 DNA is TGTGCCAGCAGTTTATTCGGCTTACTCACAGATACGCAGTATTTT.

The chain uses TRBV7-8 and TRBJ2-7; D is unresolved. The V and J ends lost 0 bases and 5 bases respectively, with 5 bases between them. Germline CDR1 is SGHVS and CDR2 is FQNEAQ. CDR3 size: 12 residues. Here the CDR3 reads CASSLATDEQYF. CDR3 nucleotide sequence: TGTGCCAGCAGCTTAGCTACAGACGAGCAGTACTTC.

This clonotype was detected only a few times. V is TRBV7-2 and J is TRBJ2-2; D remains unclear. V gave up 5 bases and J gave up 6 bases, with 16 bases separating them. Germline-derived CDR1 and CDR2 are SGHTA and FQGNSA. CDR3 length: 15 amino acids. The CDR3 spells CASSLLGSLAGELFF. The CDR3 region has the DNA TGTGCCAGCAGCCTCCTGGGCTCTTTGGCCGGGGAGCTGTTTTTT.

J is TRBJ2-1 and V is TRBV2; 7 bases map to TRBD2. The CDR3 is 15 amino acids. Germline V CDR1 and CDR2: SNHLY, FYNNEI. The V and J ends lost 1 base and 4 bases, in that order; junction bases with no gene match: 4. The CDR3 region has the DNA TGTGCCAGCAGTGAAGGCGGGGGTCCTTACAATGAGCAGTTCTTC. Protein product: CASSEGGGPYNEQFF.

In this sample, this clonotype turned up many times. The CDR3 loop reads CASSSAGGFQPQHF. The CDR3 nucleotides are TGTGCCAGCAGCTCTGCAGGGGGCTTTCAGCCCCAGCATTTT. The V and J genes are TRBV7-6 and TRBJ1-5; 8 bases are shared with TRBD1. The V and J ends lost 4 bases and 6 bases, in that order; junction bases with no gene match: 5. The CDR3 runs to 14 residues. The germline CDR1 and CDR2 sequences are SGHVS and FNYEAQ.